One sample yielded the 8 T cell receptor beta chains listed below, sequenced in a study of blood T cells in healthy people across ages. A J-beta primer mix and a sample-barcoded 5' primer were used in a second PCR of roughly 6 to 11 cycles. TCRdb processed the 5' RACE reads anew with MiXCR; each CDR3 protein has one entry. The sample has just over 800,000 distinct CDR3 sequences, around 62% seen once. The specimen sequenced was blood. The receptors shown here come from a young man in good health.

This chain joins TRBV2 and TRBJ2-1; no reliable D call. Between the trimmed V and J ends, which lost 6 bases and 3 bases, there was a span of 15 bases. Germline V gene sequence: CDR1 SNHLY, CDR2 FYNNEI. This CDR3 region has 15 residues. In DNA, the CDR3 is TGTGCCAGCAGGCCCGACCCCTTCGGCTACAATGAGCAGTTCTTC. The encoded protein is CASRPDPFGYNEQFF.

This rearrangement joins TRBV6-4 to TRBJ2-1, with TRBD2 matching 11 bases. V gave up 2 bases and J gave up 5 bases; unmatched junction bases: 2. Per germline, CDR1 MRHNA and CDR2 SNTAGT. CDR3 length: 15 residues. The CDR3 region has the DNA TGTGCCAGCAGTGACGGGACTAGCGGTAACAATGAGCAGTTCTTC. Translating it yields CASSDGTSGNNEQFF.

In its sample, this clonotype was seen a few times. The V and J genes are TRBV7-2 and TRBJ1-4, with 7 bases identical to TRBD1. Germline lookup yields CDR1 SGHTA and CDR2 FQGNSA. CDR3 size: 14 residues. V shed 5 bases, J shed 6 bases, and the junction held 6 bases outside the gene matches. CDR3 bases: TGTGCCAGCAGCCGTAGACAGGGAGATGAAAAACTGTTTTTT. It specifies CASSRRQGDEKLFF.

The V gene is TRBV29-1, the J gene TRBJ2-1; unclear D gene. Between the trimmed V and J ends, which lost 4 bases and 7 bases, there was a span of 5 bases. Germline loops: CDR1 SQVTM, CDR2 ANQGSEA. This CDR3 comprises 10 residues. In nucleotides, the CDR3 is TGCAGCGTTGCGCAGAATGAGCAGTTCTTC. This gives the protein CSVAQNEQFF.

J is TRBJ1-2 and V is TRBV2, with D tentatively TRBD1 (5 bases). Germline CDR1 SNHLY, CDR2 FYNNEI. The CDR3 totals 15 residues. Between the trimmed V and J ends, which lost 4 bases and 6 bases, there was a span of 18 bases. The DNA for the CDR3 is TGTGCCAGCAGTGCTGCCCGGGCGGGGGAGCATGGCTACACCTTC. Translated: CASSAARAGEHGYTF.

This chain connects TRBV5-3 to TRBJ1-2; tentative D call: TRBD1 (6 bases). TRBV5-3 is treated as an ORF (open reading frame) with a function not yet certain. The CDR3 spans 15 residues. V lost 0 bases, J lost 4 bases, and 13 bases lay in between. This CDR3 reads CARSLVRGAIYGYTF. In DNA form, the CDR3 reads TGTGCCAGAAGCTTGGTTCGGGGGGCGATCTATGGCTACACCTTC.

This chain links TRBV6-5 with TRBJ2-1; D perhaps matches TRBD2 (6 bases). The germline CDR1 and CDR2 sequences are MNHEY and SVGAGI. V shed 0 bases and J shed 10 bases, with 13 bases lying between them. The CDR3 has 14 amino acids. CDR3 bases: TGTGCCAGCAGTTACTCGACTAGTCGGGGGGAGCAGTTCTTC. Protein: CASSYSTSRGEQFF.

This rearrangement joins TRBV5-1 to TRBJ2-5; TRBD2 matches at 11 bases. Germline V CDR1 and CDR2: SGHRS, YFSETQ. Germline trimming cut 5 bases from V and 4 bases from J; bases unmatched to any gene: 10. This CDR3 contains 16 residues. CDR3 loop: CASSPGLAGIGETQYF. For the CDR3, the DNA is TGCGCCAGCAGTCCTGGACTAGCGGGCATTGGAGAGACCCAGTACTTC.